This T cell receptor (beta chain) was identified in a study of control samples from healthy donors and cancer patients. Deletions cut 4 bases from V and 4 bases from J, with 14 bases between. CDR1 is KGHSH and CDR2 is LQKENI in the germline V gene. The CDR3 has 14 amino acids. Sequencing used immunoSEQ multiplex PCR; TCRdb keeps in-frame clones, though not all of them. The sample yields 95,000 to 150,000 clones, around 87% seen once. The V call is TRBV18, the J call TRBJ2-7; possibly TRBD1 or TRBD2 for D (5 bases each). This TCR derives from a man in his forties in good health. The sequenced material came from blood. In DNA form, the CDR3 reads TGTGCCAGCTCACTTATGGTCAGGGAGTACGAGCAGTACTTC. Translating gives CASSLMVREYEQYF.